Following are 21 T cell receptor beta chains from one sample sequenced in a study of Ad26.COV2.S vaccination and SARS-CoV-2 variants. Clones were sequenced by immunoSEQ multiplex PCR, and TCRdb holds only the in-frame ones, with some missing. The top ten hold 2.5% to 3% of the sample, which has 350,000 to 550,000 clones, 89% seen once. Treatment specified: roughly 20 received Ad26.COV2.S at low or high dose, single or two shots; roughly 5 received placebo; per-sample allocation not given. Samples were taken on day 63 after the first vaccine or placebo injection. The input for sequencing was peripheral blood, taken in a trial of Ad26.COV2.S vaccine versus placebo. The receptors shown here come from a person aged 18 to 65 who received the Ad26.COV2.S COVID-19 vaccine or a placebo.

The V gene is TRBV18, the J gene TRBJ1-1; possible D gene TRBD1, 6 bases. CDR3 length: 15 residues. Trimming pared 5 bases from V and 11 bases from J, leaving 24 bases between. Germline-derived CDR1 and CDR2 are KGHSH and LQKENI. Written as DNA, the CDR3 is TGTGCCAGCTCAAGGCCAGGGGATCCCGCCGTTGGCGCTTTCTTT. Protein product: CASSRPGDPAVGAFF.

This clone showed up just a few times. The V gene is TRBV9, the J gene TRBJ1-2; 10 bases map to TRBD1. V was clipped by 4 bases and J by 1 base; unmatched bases: 10. This CDR3 contains 17 residues. The germline V gene has CDR1 SGDLS and CDR2 YYNGEE. CDR3 DNA sequence: TGTGCCAGCAGCTCCCGGGACAGGGGTGGTCTTAACTATGGCTACACCTTC. Translating gives CASSSRDRGGLNYGYTF.

The rearrangement links TRBV18 to TRBJ2-7; D might be TRBD2 (5 bases). V was pared by 1 base and J by 3 bases, with 7 bases between. Germline CDR1 KGHSH, CDR2 LQKENI. This CDR3 is 13 amino acids long. CDR3 in amino acids: CASSPQGDYEQYV. CDR3 in DNA: TGTGCCAGCTCACCACAGGGAGACTACGAGCAGTACGTC.

In DNA form, the CDR3 reads TGTGCCAGCAGCTCGACCCAAAGGGGAATCTACGAGCAGTACGTC. It translates to CASSSTQRGIYEQYV. The genes are TRBV5-5 and TRBJ2-7, with D tentatively TRBD1 (5 bases). Per germline, CDR1 SGHKS and CDR2 YYEKEE (reference sequence). The V and J ends lost 3 bases and 3 bases respectively, with 16 bases between them. The CDR3 runs 15 residues.

The rearrangement uses TRBV20-1 and TRBJ1-2; the D is unclear. The V end lost 2 bases, the J end lost 8 bases, and 9 bases lay between the germline ends. This CDR3 region has 11 residues. Germline loops: CDR1 DFQATT, CDR2 SNEGSKA (reference sequence). The CDR3, as DNA: TGCAGTGCTAGACGAGGACCGGGCTACACCTTC. Protein: CSARRGPGYTF.

The gene calls are TRBV7-9 and TRBJ2-7; D is tentatively TRBD1 or TRBD2 (5 bases each). In germline, CDR1 is SEHNR, CDR2 FQNEAQ (reference sequence). Trimming took 5 bases from V and 0 from J, leaving 11 bases between them. The CDR3 contains 14 residues. The CDR3 region is CASSAWGISYEQYF. Written as DNA, the CDR3 is TGTGCCAGCAGCGCCTGGGGGATCTCCTACGAGCAGTACTTC.

The chain is built from TRBV6-9 and TRBJ1-5; 8 bases are a match to TRBD1. The CDR3 has 21 amino acids. CDR1 and CDR2 (germline): MNHGY, SVAAGI. Losses at the gene ends were 2 bases for V and 2 bases for J; bases not matched to a gene: 20. CDR3 sequence (DNA): TGTGCCAGCAGTTATCACCCGTTCTCGTCCAGGGGGCTTGACCGCAATCAGCCCCAGCATTTT. Amino acids: CASSYHPFSSRGLDRNQPQHF.

The chain carries TRBV5-1 and TRBJ1-2; D is unclear. CDR3 length equals 12 residues. The V end was cut by 1 base, the J end by 7 bases, with 8 bases between. Germline V gene lookup returns CDR1 SGHRS and CDR2 YFSETQ. The CDR3 region is CASSLSAIGYTF. The CDR3 DNA sequence: TGCGCCAGCAGCTTGTCGGCAATTGGCTACACCTTC.

The chain employs TRBV16 and TRBJ2-1; the D gene is possibly TRBD2 (6 bases). The CDR3 is 16 residues long. The V end was cut by 1 base, the J end by 2 bases, with 12 bases between. Germline CDR1 KGHSY, CDR2 FQNENV. The CDR3 nucleotides are TGTGCCAGCAGCCAATACGGGGGAAGCCCCTACAATGAGCAGTTCTTC. Translation: CASSQYGGSPYNEQFF.

The rearrangement links TRBV27 to TRBJ2-1; D is tentatively TRBD1 or TRBD2 (6 bases each). V lost 2 bases and J lost 8, with 10 bases in between. Germline CDR1 is MNHEY and CDR2 is SMNVEV (reference sequence). This CDR3 has 13 residues. CDR3 nucleotides: TGTGCCAGCAGTTTAAGGGGGGAGTATGAGCAGTTCTTC. It codes for CASSLRGEYEQFF.

The chain joins TRBV7-2 to TRBJ1-2, with D tentatively TRBD1 (5 bases). Between the trimmed V and J ends, which lost 5 bases and 5 bases, there was a span of 12 bases. The CDR3 has 13 amino acids. CDR1 and CDR2 (germline): SGHTA, FQGNSA. CDR3 residues: CASSPTTVYGYTF. The CDR3 DNA sequence: TGTGCCAGCAGCCCAACGACAGTTTATGGCTACACCTTC.

This chain uses TRBV7-3 with TRBJ2-2; D is possibly TRBD1 or TRBD2 (5 bases each). Trimming took 1 base from V and 6 from J, leaving 9 bases between them. Germline V gene data show CDR1 as SGHTA and CDR2 as FQGTGA. There are 14 residues in the CDR3. The CDR3 spells CASSLMGESGELFF. CDR3 nucleotide sequence: TGTGCCAGCAGCTTAATGGGGGAGTCCGGGGAGCTGTTTTTT.

V is TRBV7-3 and J is TRBJ2-3; 8 nucleotides match TRBD2. V was clipped by 1 base and J by 2 bases; unmatched bases: 8. Germline CDR1 reads SGHTA; CDR2 reads FQGTGA. The CDR3 runs 17 residues. As DNA, the CDR3 is TGTGCCAGCAGCTTAAGTCGGGGAGCGGGGGCCACAGATACGCAGTATTTT. Its translation is CASSLSRGAGATDTQYF.

The rearrangement uses TRBV18 and TRBJ2-1; D may be TRBD1 (6 bases). CDR1 is KGHSH, CDR2 LQKENI, per germline. The V and J ends lost 1 base and 3 bases respectively, with 10 bases between them. The CDR3 is 15 amino acids. CDR3 sequence (DNA): TGTGCCAGCTCACCACGACAGGCAGGCTACAATGAGCAGTTCTTC. It encodes CASSPRQAGYNEQFF.

The V gene is TRBV10-3, the J gene TRBJ1-1, with D unresolved. Germline V gene sequence: CDR1 ENHRY, CDR2 SYGVKD. The CDR3 consists of 15 residues. V gave up 3 bases and J gave up 5 bases, with 16 bases separating them. Written as DNA, the CDR3 is TGTGCCATCAGTGAACTCCTCTCTCGAGGAACTGAAGCTTTCTTT. The encoded protein is CAISELLSRGTEAFF.

This clone was detected once. The chain joins TRBV30 to TRBJ2-2; D is perhaps TRBD2 (5 bases). CDR3 size: 14 residues. Per the germline V gene, CDR1 is GTSNPN and CDR2 is SVGIG (reference sequence). V lost 4 bases and J 3 bases, leaving 12 bases between the germline ends. The CDR3 DNA sequence: TGTGCCTGGAAACCCGGACTTTACACCGGGGAGCTGTTTTTT. It is translated as CAWKPGLYTGELFF.

This clone has just one count. The chain is built from TRBV25-1 and TRBJ2-7; possibly TRBD2 for D (6 bases). This CDR3 region has 13 residues. Looked up from germline, CDR1 is MGHDK and CDR2 is SYGVNS. The CDR3 nucleotides read TGTCCCGCTCCGCGGGACCGTTCCTACGAGCAGTACGTC. As protein: CPAPRDRSYEQYV.

The gene calls are TRBV11-3 and TRBJ1-3; no clear D gene. Looked up from germline, CDR1 is SGHNT and CDR2 is YENEEA. This CDR3 contains 11 residues. Trimming removed 1 base at V and 11 bases at J, with 6 bases between. The CDR3 loop reads CASSLGWAIYF. The CDR3 DNA reads TGTGCCAGCAGCTTAGGGTGGGCCATATATTTT.

The chain's CDR3 is CASSPSPYEQYV. CDR3 nucleotide sequence: TGTGCCAGCAGCCCTTCTCCCTACGAGCAGTACGTC. The rearrangement joins TRBV7-2 to TRBJ2-7; no definite D call. V dropped 5 bases and J dropped 2 bases, with 7 bases sitting between them. The CDR3 runs 12 residues. CDR1 and CDR2 (germline): SGHTA, FQGNSA.

The chain is built from TRBV6-2 or TRBV6-3 and TRBJ2-1; the D gene could be TRBD1 or TRBD2 (5 bases each). Between the trimmed V and J ends, which lost 5 bases and 3 bases, there was a span of 11 bases. CDR3 length: 14 residues. From germline, CDR1 is MNHEY and CDR2 SVGEGT. CDR3 nucleotides: TGTGCCAGCAGTCCCCGGGACCACTACAATGAGCAGTTCTTC. Its translation: CASSPRDHYNEQFF.

This chain joins TRBV27 and TRBJ2-1, with D perhaps TRBD1 (6 bases). V was pared by 2 bases and J by 1 base, with 12 bases between. The CDR3 loop spans 16 amino acids. Germline-derived CDR1 and CDR2 are MNHEY and SMNVEV (reference sequence). The CDR3 DNA is TGTGCCAGCAGTTTAAACCCCAGGGGATCCTACAATGAGCAGTTCTTC. Amino acids: CASSLNPRGSYNEQFF.